This TCR beta chain was identified during a study of shared clonotypes between healthy human individuals (dated by TCRdb to 2020 to 2021). For the wider study: The cohort comprised a couple of women and a few men aged 18 to 49 years. Different laboratories and diverse techniques were used to prepare libraries and sequence TCR repertoires, to increase sequencing depth and limit assay-specific biases. Between about 0.85 and 10 billion PBMCs per donor were obtained by leukapheresis. To estimate repertoire size and how much clonotype sharing occurs between individuals, the study deeply sequenced the blood TCR repertoires of several healthy adults.

The donors were healthy, HIV-negative adults who had no recently reported acute infections or vaccinations. Every donor was a Caucasian adult living in Nashville, Tennessee, USA. In the unsorted samples, 85 million to 100 million PBMCs were counted, and genomic DNA was extracted using the QIAamp DNA Blood Mini kit. After blood collection by leukapheresis, PBMCs were isolated using Ficoll-Histopaque density gradient centrifugation and then cryopreserved in the vapor phase of liquid nitrogen. General findings and caveats noted by the study authors: Pairwise subsampling led to the expectation that sequencing depth would affect the degree of clonotype sharing among donors. Only blood was sampled, and tissue TCR repertoires likely differ from those in blood. Because the study included only a small number of donors, the genetic and exposure-history diversity represented was limited.

Between the V and J ends, shortened by 4 bases and 4 bases respectively, the junction contains 9 bases. Counted from cysteine to phenylalanine, this CDR3 has 13 amino acids. The kept DNA is CDR3 alone, 39 bases in frame from the first base. CDR1 and CDR2 were assigned from the germline V gene as SGHVS and FNYEAQ. TCR CDR3 regions were amplified from genomic DNA by multiplex PCR using the deep immunoSEQ assay. For each cell subset, the extracted genomic DNA was distributed evenly across all wells of several immunoSEQ 96-well plates, and each plate served as one replicate. For unsorted PBMC, roughly 0.3 ug of genomic DNA, equivalent to about 30,000 T cell genomes, went into each replicate PCR. Genomic DNA from unsorted PBMC was sequenced over ten immunoSEQ deep assay plates. Purified libraries were measured with a Qubit 3.0 fluorometer, size-checked on a Bioanalyzer 2100, and measured again with the KAPA Library Quantification kit. Every immunoSEQ 96-well plate was sequenced on a dedicated single-read 150-cycle Illumina NextSeq 550 flow cell. In the original analysis: Because only junctional sequences without quality scores were contained in the immunoSEQ output, filtering matching that applied to full-length reads could not be performed. Sequences were annotated with PyIR, a Python wrapper for IgBLAST v1.9, using IMGT germline references to assign V/J genes and CDR3. Reads were removed for weak V/J assignments (E-value above 1e-6), missing CDR3, stop codons, out-of-frame junctions, or ambiguous translated residues. V3J clonotypes were defined by identical inferred V gene, J gene, and CDR3 amino acid sequence. Percentage overlap between repertoires was calculated by dividing the number of shared unique clonotypes by the size of the smaller repertoire. RTK rarefaction, the Chao1 estimator, and Recon v2.1 estimates of unobserved clonotypes were used to assess repertoire richness. The table was pulled from immuneACCESS by TCRdb, which kept in-frame rearrangements only. Such tables lose some clones; where checked, under half of the loss comes from unresolved V genes, and the rest has no known cause. That table gives V, J and clone size, and the DNA gave D and trimming. The sample table lists fewer than 600,000 clones, 70% to 80% of them with a count of one. About 12% of the sample is held by the ten biggest clonotypes.

In its sample, this clone was seen many times. Its antigen target is currently unknown. No much larger clonotype is one base removed from it; base qualities were not supplied. The chain is made from TRBV7-6 and TRBJ2-3; TRBD1 might be the D gene, on 5 matching bases. The receptor's source is a woman in her forties in good health. Some clones in this sample may be carry-over from other donors' samples. Input material: PBMCs. The DNA sequence follows: TGTGCCAGCAGCTCATACAGGTCAGATACGCAGTATTTT. This translates into CASSSYRSDTQYF.